The TCR beta chain described here comes from a study of post-analysis software for immune sequencing data. Findings and limits, study-wide: Patients used about 5 TRBV segments, including TRBV5-6, TRBV5-1 and TRBV20-1, more often than controls. The study found significantly lower normalized Chao1 diversity in multiple sclerosis patients than in controls.

Germline CDR1 SGHTA, CDR2 FQGNSA. The V and J ends lost 3 bases and 4 bases respectively, with 15 bases between them. The CDR3 has 15 amino acids. There are a few counts of this clonotype. Its antigen is unknown. TCR beta cDNA libraries included unique molecular identifiers. TCRdb re-analysed the PCR reads in MiXCR, keeping a single row per CDR3 protein. The table includes a few hundred thousand distinct CDR3 sequences, under 55% detected once. The receptor was derived from a girl under 18 with multiple sclerosis. The chain employs TRBV7-2 and TRBJ2-5; D is ambiguous. Sequencing input: blood. CDR3 DNA sequence: TGTGCCAGCAGCTTGAGCGAGAGTTCGGGAGAGACCCAGTACTTC. This sequence encodes CASSLSESSGETQYF.